This TCR beta chain emerged from a study of cytomegalovirus exposure and HLA in healthy donors. Overall study results and limits: Later analysis associated a missense DCLRE1C variant with TCR beta V- and J-gene trimming.

V gave up 10 bases and J gave up 7 bases; unmatched junction bases: 5. The germline CDR1 and CDR2 sequences are MNHNS and SASEGT. The CDR3 runs 13 residues. A single count supports this clone. The antigen is not known. Regarding donors, all were healthy bone marrow donors. 13 Jbeta primers and 60 Vbeta primers were used for the PCR. Data came from immunoSEQ multiplex PCR; TCRdb stores just in-frame clones and leaves some out. The sample has some 210,000 clones, around 86% seen once; the top ten hold over 1%. Sequencing used PBMCs. V gene TRBV6-1 combines with J gene TRBJ2-7; 15 nucleotides align to TRBD2. The TCR originated in a man between 25 and 39 years old in good health and CMV-seronegative. CDR3 sequence: CATGLAGGKEQYF. The CDR3 coding sequence is TGTGCCACCGGACTAGCGGGGGGGAAAGAGCAGTACTTC.